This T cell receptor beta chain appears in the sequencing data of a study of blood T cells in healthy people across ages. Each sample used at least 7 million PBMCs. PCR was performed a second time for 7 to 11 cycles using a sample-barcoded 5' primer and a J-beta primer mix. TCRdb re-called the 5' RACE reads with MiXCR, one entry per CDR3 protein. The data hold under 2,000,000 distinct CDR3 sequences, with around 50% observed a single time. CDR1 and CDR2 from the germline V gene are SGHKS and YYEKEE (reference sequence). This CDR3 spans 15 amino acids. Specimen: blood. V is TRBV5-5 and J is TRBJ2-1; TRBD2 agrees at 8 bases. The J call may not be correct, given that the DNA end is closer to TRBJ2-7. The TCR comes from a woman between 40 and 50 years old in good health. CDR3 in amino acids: CASSSAGLGYNEQYF. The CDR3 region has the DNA TGTGCCAGCAGCTCAGCGGGACTAGGGTACAATGAGCAGTACTTC.